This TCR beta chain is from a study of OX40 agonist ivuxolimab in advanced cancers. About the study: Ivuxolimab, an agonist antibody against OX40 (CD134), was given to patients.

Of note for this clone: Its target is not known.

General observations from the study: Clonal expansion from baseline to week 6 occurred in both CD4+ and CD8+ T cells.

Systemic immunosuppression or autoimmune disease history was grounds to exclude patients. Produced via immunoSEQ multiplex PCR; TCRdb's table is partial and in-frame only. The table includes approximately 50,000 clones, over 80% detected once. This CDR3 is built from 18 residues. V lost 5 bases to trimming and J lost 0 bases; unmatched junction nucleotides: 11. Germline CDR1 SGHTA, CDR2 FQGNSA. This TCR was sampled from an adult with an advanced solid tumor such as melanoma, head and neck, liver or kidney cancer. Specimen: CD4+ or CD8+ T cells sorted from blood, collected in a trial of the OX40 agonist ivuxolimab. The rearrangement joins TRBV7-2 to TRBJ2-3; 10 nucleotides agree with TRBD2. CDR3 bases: TGTGCCAGCAGCCCAGTAGGGAAGACTAGCGGGAGCACAGATACGCAGTATTTT. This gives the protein CASSPVGKTSGSTDTQYF.